This passage covers 9 T cell receptor beta chains from one sample sequenced in a study of shared clonotypes between healthy human individuals. Data came from immunoSEQ multiplex PCR; TCRdb stores just in-frame clones and leaves some out. The sample has approximately 2,000,000 clones; about 93% are singletons. The naive CD8 subset, CD45RO-negative cells positively selected for CCR7, excluded terminally differentiated effector memory CD45RA+ cells. The sequenced sample consisted of naive CD8+ T cells from PBMCs. Receptors were obtained from a young man in good health. Some clones in this sample may be carry-over from other donors' samples.

A few counts support this clone. The rearrangement uses TRBV13 and TRBJ1-1; D unclear. Between the trimmed V and J ends, which lost 2 bases and 7 bases, there was a span of 8 bases. CDR1 and CDR2 (germline): PRHDT, FYEKMQ (reference sequence). This CDR3 region has 12 residues. The CDR3: CASSLRLDEAFF. In DNA form, the CDR3 reads TGTGCCAGCAGCTTACGGTTAGATGAAGCTTTCTTT.

V is TRBV5-1 and J is TRBJ1-1; a weak D match, TRBD1 (5 bases). CDR3 length: 16 amino acids. Germline CDR1 and CDR2: SGHRS and YFSETQ. V was trimmed by 3 bases and J by 0 bases, leaving 15 bases between them. The CDR3 here is CASSWDTGNMNTEAFF. The DNA of the CDR3 is TGCGCCAGCAGCTGGGATACAGGTAACATGAACACTGAAGCTTTCTTT.

The rearrangement links TRBV13 to TRBJ2-1; D might be TRBD2 (6 bases). V was clipped by 5 bases and J by 1 base, with 18 bases between them. This CDR3 spans 17 amino acids. Germline V CDR1 and CDR2: PRHDT, FYEKMQ (reference sequence). This CDR3 reads CASSPPRERRSYNEQFF. The CDR3 coding sequence is TGTGCCAGCAGCCCCCCCCGGGAGCGGAGGTCCTACAATGAGCAGTTCTTC.

For this clone: Other DNA sequences from this sample encode an identical CDR3 as well. The rearrangement links TRBV4-1 to TRBJ2-7; D is unresolved. Trimming removed 1 base at V and 4 bases at J, with 8 bases between. The length of the CDR3 is 13 residues. Germline lookup yields CDR1 MGHRA and CDR2 YSYEKL. The CDR3 DNA is TGCGCCAGCAGCCAAGTTGGAACTTACGAGCAGTACTTC. The encoded protein is CASSQVGTYEQYF.

This chain links TRBV6-5 with TRBJ1-1; D might be TRBD1 (6 bases). The CDR3 length is 15 residues. V was cut by 2 bases and J by 2 bases, with 12 bases left in between. The V gene's germline CDR1 is MNHEY and CDR2 SVGAGI. The CDR3 loop reads CASSYRGGVNTEAFF. CDR3 coding DNA: TGTGCCAGCAGTTACCGTGGGGGCGTAAACACTGAAGCTTTCTTT.

This clone has only one observation. The chain is built from TRBV29-1 and TRBJ2-3; 16 bases line up with TRBD2. Germline loops: CDR1 SQVTM, CDR2 ANQGSEA. CDR3 length: 18 residues. J lost 3 bases, V lost 6 bases, and 12 bases had no gene match. DNA for the CDR3: TGCAGCGTCCCGGGACTAGCGGGAGGGCTGCAAGGAACAGATACGCAGTATTTT. Its protein is CSVPGLAGGLQGTDTQYF.

The chain has TRBV19 and TRBJ2-1; 12 bases line up with TRBD2. Germline assignment: CDR1 LNHDA and CDR2 SQIVND (reference sequence). J was trimmed by 8 bases and V by 3 bases; bases with no gene match: 8. The CDR3 totals 16 residues. In DNA form, the CDR3 reads TGTGCCAGTAGTATGGCGACTAGCGGGAGAAGGCATGAGCAGTTCTTC. This sequence encodes CASSMATSGRRHEQFF.

This chain connects TRBV5-4 to TRBJ2-1, with TRBD1 identical over 8 bases. There are 14 residues in the CDR3. The ends lost 3 bases at V and 10 bases at J; junction bases unmatched: 9. From germline, CDR1 is SGHNT and CDR2 YYREEE (reference sequence). CDR3 nucleotide sequence: TGTGCCAGCAGCTCCCGACAGGGGCTAAGGGAGCAGTTCTTC. It specifies CASSSRQGLREQFF.

The V and J genes are TRBV6-5 and TRBJ2-3; D is uncertain. CDR1 MNHEY and CDR2 SVGAGI come from the germline V gene. CDR3 length equals 14 residues. Trimming removed 2 bases from V and 3 bases from J, with 9 bases in between. CDR3 DNA sequence: TGTGCCAGCAGTTACGCCCAGAAGACAGATACGCAGTATTTT. Residues: CASSYAQKTDTQYF.